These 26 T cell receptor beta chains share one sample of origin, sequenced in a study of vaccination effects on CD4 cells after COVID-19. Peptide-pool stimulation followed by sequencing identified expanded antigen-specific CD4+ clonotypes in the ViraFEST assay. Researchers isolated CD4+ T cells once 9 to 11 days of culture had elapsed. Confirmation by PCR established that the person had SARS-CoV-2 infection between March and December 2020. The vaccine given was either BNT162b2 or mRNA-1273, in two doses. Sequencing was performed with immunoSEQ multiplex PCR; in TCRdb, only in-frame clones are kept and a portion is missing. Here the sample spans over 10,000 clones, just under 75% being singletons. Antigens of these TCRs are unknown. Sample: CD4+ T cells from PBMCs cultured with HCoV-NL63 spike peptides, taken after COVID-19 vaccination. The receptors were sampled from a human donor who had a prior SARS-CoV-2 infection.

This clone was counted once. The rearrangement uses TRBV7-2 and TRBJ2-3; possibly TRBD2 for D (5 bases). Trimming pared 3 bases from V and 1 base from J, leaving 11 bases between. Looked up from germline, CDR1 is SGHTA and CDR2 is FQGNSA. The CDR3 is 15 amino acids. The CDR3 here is CASSFRSGGTDTQYF. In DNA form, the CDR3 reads TGTGCCAGCAGCTTCCGGTCCGGGGGCACAGATACGCAGTATTTT.

The CDR3 DNA follows: TGTGCCAGCAGCCGGAGGACTCCGGAAGAGACCCAGTACTTC. This gives the protein CASSRRTPEETQYF. This sequence joins TRBV2 and TRBJ2-5, with D possibly being TRBD2 (5 bases). Germline CDR1 is SNHLY and CDR2 is FYNNEI. Trimming took 6 bases from V and 3 from J, leaving 14 bases between them. The CDR3 is 14 residues long. The full variable domain, with the rest looked up from reference TRBV2 and TRBJ2-5, is EPEVTQTPSHQVTQMGQEVILRCVPISNHLYFYWYRQILGQKVEFLVSFYNNEISEKSEIFDDQFSVERPDGSNFTLKIRSTKLEDSAMYFCASSRRTPEETQYFGPGTRLLVL.

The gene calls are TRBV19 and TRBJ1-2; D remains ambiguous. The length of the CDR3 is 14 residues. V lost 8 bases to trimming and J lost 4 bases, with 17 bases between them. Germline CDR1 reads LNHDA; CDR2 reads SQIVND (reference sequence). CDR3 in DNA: TGTGCCAGTGTGCCGGGCGCCGTCGGCTATGGCTACACCTTC. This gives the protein CASVPGAVGYGYTF. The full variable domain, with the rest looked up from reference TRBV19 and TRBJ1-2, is DGGITQSPKYLFRKEGQNVTLSCEQNLNHDAMYWYRQDPGQGLRLIYYSQIVNDFQKGDIAEGYSVSREKKESFPLTVTSAQKNPTAFYLCASVPGAVGYGYTFGSGTRLTVV.

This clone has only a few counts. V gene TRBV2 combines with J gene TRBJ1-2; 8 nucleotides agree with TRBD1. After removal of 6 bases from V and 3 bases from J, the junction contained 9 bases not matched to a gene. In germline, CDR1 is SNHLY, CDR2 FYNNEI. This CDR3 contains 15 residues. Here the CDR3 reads CASSAIGTGHYGYTF. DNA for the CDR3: TGTGCCAGCAGCGCCATAGGGACAGGCCACTATGGCTACACCTTC.

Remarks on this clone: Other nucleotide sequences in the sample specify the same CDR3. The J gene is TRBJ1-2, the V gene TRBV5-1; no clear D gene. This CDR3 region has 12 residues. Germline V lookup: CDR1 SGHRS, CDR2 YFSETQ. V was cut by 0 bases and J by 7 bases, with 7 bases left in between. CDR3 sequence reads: CASSLDASGYTF. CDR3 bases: TGCGCCAGCAGCTTGGACGCTAGTGGCTACACCTTC.

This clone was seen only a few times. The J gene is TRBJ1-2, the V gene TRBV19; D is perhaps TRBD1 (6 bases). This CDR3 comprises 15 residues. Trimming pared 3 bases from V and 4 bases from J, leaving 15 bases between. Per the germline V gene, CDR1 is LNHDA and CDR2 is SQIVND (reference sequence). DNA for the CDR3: TGTGCCAGTAGTATGATCGGGGGCCCGACCTATGGCTACACCTTC. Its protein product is CASSMIGGPTYGYTF.

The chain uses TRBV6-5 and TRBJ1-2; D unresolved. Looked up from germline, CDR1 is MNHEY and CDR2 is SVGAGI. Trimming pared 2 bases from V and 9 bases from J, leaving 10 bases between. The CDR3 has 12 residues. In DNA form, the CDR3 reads TGTGCCAGCAGTTACGATTTTCTAAGCTACACCTTC. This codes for CASSYDFLSYTF.

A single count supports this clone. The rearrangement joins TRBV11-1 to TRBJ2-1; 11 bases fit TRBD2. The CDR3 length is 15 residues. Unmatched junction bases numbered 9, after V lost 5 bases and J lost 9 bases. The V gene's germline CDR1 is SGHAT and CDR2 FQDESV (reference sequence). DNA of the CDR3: TGTGCCAGCAGCGCAGCGAAGGGACTAGCGGTTGAGCAGTTCTTC. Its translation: CASSAAKGLAVEQFF.

CDR3 sequence (DNA): TGCGCCAGCAGCTCATTCGACAGGGGCGAGACCCAGTACTTC. Protein sequence: CASSSFDRGETQYF. The rearrangement links TRBV5-1 to TRBJ2-5, with TRBD1 matching over 8 bases. The CDR3 is made up of 14 amino acids. Germline CDR1 is SGHRS and CDR2 is YFSETQ. Trimming removed 3 bases from V and 5 bases from J; junction bases left unmatched: 6.

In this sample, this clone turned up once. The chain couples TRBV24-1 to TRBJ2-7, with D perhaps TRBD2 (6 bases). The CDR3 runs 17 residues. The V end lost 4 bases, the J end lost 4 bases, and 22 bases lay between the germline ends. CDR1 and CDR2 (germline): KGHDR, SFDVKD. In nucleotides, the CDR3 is TGTGCCACCAGTGACACACCGGGGAGGCGGAACGGTTACGAGCAGTACTTC. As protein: CATSDTPGRRNGYEQYF.

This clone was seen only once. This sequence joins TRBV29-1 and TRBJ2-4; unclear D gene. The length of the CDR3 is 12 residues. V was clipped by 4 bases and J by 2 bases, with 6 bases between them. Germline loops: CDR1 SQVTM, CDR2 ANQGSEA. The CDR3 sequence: CSVGLSKNIQYF. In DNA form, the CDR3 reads TGCAGCGTTGGATTGTCCAAAAACATTCAGTACTTC.

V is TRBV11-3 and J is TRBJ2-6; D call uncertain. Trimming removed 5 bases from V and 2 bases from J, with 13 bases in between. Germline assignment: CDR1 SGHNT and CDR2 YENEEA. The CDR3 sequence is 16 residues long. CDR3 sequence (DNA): TGTGCCAGCAGCCTCCTAAGGTACCCTGGGGCCAACGTCCTGACTTTC. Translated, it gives CASSLLRYPGANVLTF.

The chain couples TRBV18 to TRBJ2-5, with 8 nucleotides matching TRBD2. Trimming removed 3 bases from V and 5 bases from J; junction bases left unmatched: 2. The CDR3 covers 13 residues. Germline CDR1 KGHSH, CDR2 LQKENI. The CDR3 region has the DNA TGTGCCAGCTCACCTTCGGGGGGGGAGACCCAGTACTTC. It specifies CASSPSGGETQYF.

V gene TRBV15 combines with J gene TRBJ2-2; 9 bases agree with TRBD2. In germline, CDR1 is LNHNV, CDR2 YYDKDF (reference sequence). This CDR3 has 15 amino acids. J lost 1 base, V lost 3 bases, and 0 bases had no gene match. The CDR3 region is CATSRREGNTGELFF. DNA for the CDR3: TGTGCCACCAGCAGGCGGGAGGGGAACACCGGGGAGCTGTTTTTT.

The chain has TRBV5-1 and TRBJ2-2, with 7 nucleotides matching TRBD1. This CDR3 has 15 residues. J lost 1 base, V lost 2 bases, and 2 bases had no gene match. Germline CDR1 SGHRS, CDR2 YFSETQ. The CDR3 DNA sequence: TGCGCCAGCAGCTTAAGGACAGGGAACACCGGGGAGCTGTTTTTT. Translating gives CASSLRTGNTGELFF.

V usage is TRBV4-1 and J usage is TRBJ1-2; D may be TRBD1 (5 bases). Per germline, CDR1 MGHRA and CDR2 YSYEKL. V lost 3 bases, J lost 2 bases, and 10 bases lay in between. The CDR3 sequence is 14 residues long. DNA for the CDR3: TGCGCCAGCAGCCATCAGGGACGAAACTATGGCTACACCTTC. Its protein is CASSHQGRNYGYTF.

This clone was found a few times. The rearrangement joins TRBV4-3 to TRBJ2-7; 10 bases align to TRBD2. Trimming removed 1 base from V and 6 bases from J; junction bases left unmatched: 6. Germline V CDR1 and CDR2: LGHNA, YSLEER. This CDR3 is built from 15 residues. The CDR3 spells CASSQGVAGGGEQYF. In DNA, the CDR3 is TGCGCCAGCAGCCAAGGGGTAGCGGGAGGAGGCGAGCAGTACTTC.

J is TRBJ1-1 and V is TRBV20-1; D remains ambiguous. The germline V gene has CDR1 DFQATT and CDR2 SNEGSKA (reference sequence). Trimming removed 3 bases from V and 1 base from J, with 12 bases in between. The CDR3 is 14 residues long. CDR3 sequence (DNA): TGCAGTGCTAGTGGTTCGGACGGGAACACTGAAGCTTTCTTT. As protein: CSASGSDGNTEAFF.

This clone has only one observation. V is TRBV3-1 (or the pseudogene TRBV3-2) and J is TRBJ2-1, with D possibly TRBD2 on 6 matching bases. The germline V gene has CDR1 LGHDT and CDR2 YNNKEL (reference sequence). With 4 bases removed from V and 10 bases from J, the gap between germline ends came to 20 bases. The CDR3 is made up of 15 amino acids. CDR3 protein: CASSLIGLEGTEQFF. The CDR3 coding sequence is TGTGCCAGCAGCCTTATCGGCCTGGAGGGGACGGAGCAGTTCTTC.

In DNA form, the CDR3 reads TGTGCCAGCAGCTCTACTAGCGGGGGACTGTACTTC. This codes for CASSSTSGGLYF. The rearrangement uses TRBV11-3 and TRBJ2-5, with 11 bases aligning to TRBD2. The CDR3 consists of 12 residues. Germline V gene sequence: CDR1 SGHNT, CDR2 YENEEA. Unmatched junction bases numbered 5, after V lost 4 bases and J lost 13 bases.

The CDR3 sequence: CASSRGRDTGELFF. CDR3 coding DNA: TGTGCCAGCTCCCGGGGACGGGACACCGGGGAGCTGTTTTTT. The chain joins TRBV18 to TRBJ2-2; D assignment may be TRBD1 or TRBD2 (5 bases each). V was pared by 6 bases and J by 3 bases, with 11 bases between. The CDR3 is 14 residues long. Germline V gene lookup returns CDR1 KGHSH and CDR2 LQKENI.

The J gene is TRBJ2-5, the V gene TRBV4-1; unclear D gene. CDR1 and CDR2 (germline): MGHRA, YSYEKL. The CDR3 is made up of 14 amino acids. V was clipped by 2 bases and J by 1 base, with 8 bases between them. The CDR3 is CASSQTPSQETQYF. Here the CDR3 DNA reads TGCGCCAGCAGCCAAACCCCCTCCCAAGAGACCCAGTACTTC.

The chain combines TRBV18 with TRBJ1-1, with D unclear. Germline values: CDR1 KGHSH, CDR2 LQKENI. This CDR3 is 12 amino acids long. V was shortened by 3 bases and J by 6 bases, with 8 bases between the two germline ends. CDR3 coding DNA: TGTGCCAGCTCACCTGGAATACCTGAAGCTTTCTTT. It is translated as CASSPGIPEAFF.

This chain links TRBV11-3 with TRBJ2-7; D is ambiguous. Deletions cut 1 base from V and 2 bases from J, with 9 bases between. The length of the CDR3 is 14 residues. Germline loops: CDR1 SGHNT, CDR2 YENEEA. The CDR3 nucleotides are TGTGCCAGCAGCTTAGGCTTCCAGCCCTACGAGCAGTACTTC. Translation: CASSLGFQPYEQYF.

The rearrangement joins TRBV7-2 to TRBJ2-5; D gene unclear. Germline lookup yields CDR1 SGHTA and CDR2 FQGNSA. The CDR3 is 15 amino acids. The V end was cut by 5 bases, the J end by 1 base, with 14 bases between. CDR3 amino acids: CASSPRRLGQETQYF. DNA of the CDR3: TGTGCCAGCAGCCCCCGGCGTTTGGGCCAAGAGACCCAGTACTTC.

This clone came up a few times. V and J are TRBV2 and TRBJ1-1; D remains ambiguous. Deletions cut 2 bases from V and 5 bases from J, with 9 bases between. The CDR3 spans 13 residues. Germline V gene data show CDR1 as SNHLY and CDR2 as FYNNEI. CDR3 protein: CASSETLWTEAFF. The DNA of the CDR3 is TGTGCCAGCAGTGAAACTTTGTGGACTGAAGCTTTCTTT.